This T cell receptor (beta chain) stems from a study of PD-L1 blockade in urothelial cancer. Some clones are missing from TCRdb's copy, which holds only in-frame ones; the method was immunoSEQ multiplex PCR. This sample has roughly 47,000 clones, with 75% to 85% found just once. The time point denotes: pretreatment peripheral blood. V lost 7 bases and J 4 bases, leaving 14 bases between the germline ends. Per the germline V gene, CDR1 is MNHNY and CDR2 is SVGAGI (reference sequence). This CDR3 comprises 14 residues. The sample consisted of PBMCs, taken around atezolizumab (anti-PD-L1) treatment. This receptor was obtained from a man in his sixties or seventies with urothelial cancer. The chain couples TRBV6-6 to TRBJ1-5; tentative D call: TRBD1 (6 bases). The CDR3 region is CASTSQGGNQPQHF. For the CDR3, the DNA is TGTGCCAGCACCTCCCAAGGGGGAAATCAGCCCCAGCATTTT.